The 17 T cell receptor beta chains below were found in one sample sequenced in a study of CD8+CD57+ T cells in acquired aplastic anemia (dated by TCRdb to the late 2010s). Expansion of CD8+CD57+ cells had been shown by flow cytometry in the patients chosen for sequencing. Sequencing was performed on an Illumina HiSeq 2000. Genomic DNA served as template for TCR beta VDJ combination and CDR3 sequence profiling. The public reads were run again by TCRdb, first through fastp at Q25 and then through MiXCR, and only productive beta chains were kept. One record per CDR3 amino acid sequence lists the most common genes and DNA. Here the sample has hundreds of thousands of distinct CDR3 sequences; roughly a third occur a single time. In total, the top ten clones hold 0.8% to 0.85% of the sample. The sequencing sample was made of sorted CD4+, CD8+, or CD8+CD57+ T cells (not recorded which) from PBMCs. The receptors come from a human donor with aplastic anemia.

The table lists this clonotype with many counts. The chain is built from TRBV20-1 and TRBJ1-6, with 11 positions matching TRBD1. Trimming cost V 0 bases and J 8 bases; bases outside gene matches: 3. The germline gives CDR1 DFQATT, CDR2 SNEGSKA (reference sequence). The CDR3 contains 15 residues. CDR3 amino acids: CSARDPGQGDSPLHF. The CDR3 DNA reads TGCAGTGCTAGAGATCCGGGACAGGGGGATTCACCCCTCCACTTT.

At least ten counts were recorded for this clonotype. This chain joins TRBV7-3 and TRBJ2-6, with D tentatively TRBD1 (5 bases). CDR1 and CDR2 from the germline V gene are SGHTA and FQGTGA. The CDR3 sequence is 15 residues long. V lost 5 bases, J lost 2 bases, and 10 bases lay in between. CDR3 residues: CASSRGQPGANVLTF. The CDR3 DNA follows: TGTGCCAGCAGCAGAGGACAACCTGGGGCCAACGTCCTGACTTTC. Variable domain in full (rest from reference TRBV7-3 and TRBJ2-6): GAGVSQTPSNKVTEKGKYVELRCDPISGHTALYWYRQSLGQGPEFLIYFQGTGAADDSGLPNDRFFAVRPEGSVSTLKIQRTERGDSAVYLCASSRGQPGANVLTFGAGSRLTVL.

The chain is built from TRBV7-2 and TRBJ2-2; D uncertain. Germline V CDR1 and CDR2: SGHTA, FQGNSA. The CDR3 length is 13 residues. V was cut by 1 base and J by 4 bases, with 4 bases left in between. The DNA for the CDR3 is TGTGCCAGCAGCTTAGATTTCACCGGGGAGCTGTTTTTT. Translation: CASSLDFTGELFF.

This clonotype has just a few counts. The chain carries TRBV5-6 and TRBJ2-5; tentatively, D is TRBD1 (5 bases). Germline-derived CDR1 and CDR2 are SGHDT and YYEEEE. The V end was cut by 7 bases, the J end by 3 bases, with 13 bases between. There are 13 residues in the CDR3. The CDR3 bases are TGTGCCAGCTTGAAACAGGACGAAGAGACCCAGTACTTC. Its translation: CASLKQDEETQYF. Full variable domain (remainder filled in from reference TRBV5-6 and TRBJ2-5): DAGVTQSPTHLIKTRGQQVTLRCSPKSGHDTVSWYQQALGQGPQFIFQYYEEEERQRGNFPDRFSGHQFPNYSSELNVNALLLGDSALYLCASLKQDEETQYFGPGTRLLVL.

This clonotype was seen more than once but under ten times. This chain joins TRBV5-1 and TRBJ2-1, with TRBD1 matching over 7 bases. The CDR3 has 12 amino acids. The germline V gene has CDR1 SGHRS and CDR2 YFSETQ. Trimming cost V 0 bases and J 15 bases; bases outside gene matches: 6. CDR3 nucleotides: TGCGCCAGCAGCTTGGCCGGGACAGTTCCGTTCTTC. This codes for CASSLAGTVPFF.

This clonotype has just a few counts. This may come from a read error, since a much larger clone is one base off. The chain recombines TRBV2 with TRBJ1-2, with D possibly TRBD1 on 5 matching bases. Germline values: CDR1 SNHLY, CDR2 FYNNEI. The CDR3 has 15 amino acids. This chain's CDR3 is CAGSEFNPAGYGYTF. DNA of the CDR3: TGTGCCGGCAGTGAGTTTAACCCGGCAGGGTATGGCTACACCTTC.

The chain joins TRBV24-1 to TRBJ1-5, with D maybe TRBD1 (5 bases). This CDR3 spans 14 amino acids. Germline CDR1 KGHDR, CDR2 SFDVKD. Trimming pared 1 base from V and 11 bases from J, leaving 14 bases between. CDR3 sequence (DNA): TGTGCCACCAGTGATTTTGGGGGAGGAGAGACCCAGCATTTT. This sequence encodes CATSDFGGGETQHF.

This clonotype has more than one count but fewer than ten. The CDR3 is CASSVSGGAPDEQFF. CDR3 DNA: TGTGCCAGTTCGGTATCGGGAGGGGCTCCTGATGAGCAGTTCTTC. J is TRBJ2-1 and V is TRBV19, with 8 bases fitting TRBD2. V lost 8 bases, J lost 8 bases, and 14 bases stayed unmatched. There are 15 residues in the CDR3. Looked up from germline, CDR1 is LNHDA and CDR2 is SQIVND (reference sequence).

The chain is built from TRBV29-1 and TRBJ2-7; 10 positions agree with TRBD2. This CDR3 spans 11 amino acids. V shed 7 bases and J 6 bases; nucleotides not matched to a gene: 3. Germline loops: CDR1 SQVTM, CDR2 ANQGSEA. CDR3 nucleotides: TGCAGCGAGAGCGGGAGGGGCGAGCAGTACTTC. Translating it yields CSESGRGEQYF.

This clonotype showed up many times. V and J are TRBV10-3 and TRBJ2-2, with 10 bases fitting TRBD2. Germline V gene data show CDR1 as ENHRY and CDR2 as SYGVKD. V lost 0 bases and J lost 6; bases outside the gene matches: 4. This CDR3 is built from 16 residues. For the CDR3, the DNA is TGTGCCATCAGTGAGTCGCAGCTAGCGGGAGCCGGGGAGCTGTTTTTT. Amino acid sequence: CAISESQLAGAGELFF.

The chain's CDR3 is CASSLATGAGEQYF. CDR3 bases: TGTGCCAGCAGCTTAGCAACAGGGGCTGGCGAGCAGTACTTC. J is TRBJ2-7 and V is TRBV7-9; 7 positions match TRBD1. The CDR3 is 14 residues long. The germline V gene encodes CDR1 SEHNR and CDR2 FQNEAQ (reference sequence). With V trimmed by 0 bases and J by 6 bases, 5 bases remained unmatched.

The J gene is TRBJ2-7, the V gene TRBV7-9; the D gene is possibly TRBD2 (6 bases). The CDR3 runs to 15 residues. Germline loops: CDR1 SEHNR, CDR2 FQNEAQ (reference sequence). V lost 2 bases, J lost 3 bases, and 14 bases lay in between. For the CDR3, the DNA is TGTGCCAGCAGCTTAAACGTGGGGGGTAACTACGAGCAGTACTTC. Translated, it gives CASSLNVGGNYEQYF.

This clonotype was seen just once. The chain carries TRBV6-5 and TRBJ1-4; TRBD1 matches 7 bases. The trim removed 3 bases at V and 1 base at J, leaving 8 bases unmatched. The CDR3 is 17 residues long. The germline gives CDR1 MNHEY, CDR2 SVGAGI. This CDR3 is CASSYLVNRGTNEKLFF. The CDR3 DNA sequence: TGTGCCAGCAGTTATCTTGTTAACAGGGGAACTAATGAAAAACTGTTTTTT.

The J gene is TRBJ1-3, the V gene TRBV25-1; D not certain. Germline V gene data show CDR1 as MGHDK and CDR2 as SYGVNS. The CDR3 runs 15 residues. V was pared by 6 bases and J by 3 bases, with 15 bases between. CDR3 in DNA: TGTGCCAGCAGACCTTTCGGGATCTATGGAAACACCATATATTTT. Translating it yields CASRPFGIYGNTIYF.

This clonotype was seen repeatedly, ten times or more. The rearrangement uses TRBV29-1 and TRBJ2-3; possibly TRBD1 or TRBD2 for D (5 bases each). The germline CDR1 and CDR2 sequences are SQVTM and ANQGSEA. This CDR3 comprises 13 residues. V shed 2 bases and J shed 6 bases, with 12 bases lying between them. The CDR3 bases are TGCAGCGTTGAAACTATCGGGGCGGATACGCAGTATTTT. It translates to CSVETIGADTQYF.

The chain uses TRBV10-2 and TRBJ1-4; D is perhaps TRBD1 (5 bases). Germline loops: CDR1 WSHSY, CDR2 SAAADI. The CDR3 consists of 13 residues. The V end was cut by 6 bases, the J end by 7 bases, with 12 bases between. Here the CDR3 DNA reads TGCGCCAGCAGGGGTGGGGGGAGTGAAAAACTGTTTTTT. Its translation: CASRGGGSEKLFF.

The chain employs TRBV7-9 and TRBJ1-1; a weak D match, TRBD1 (5 bases). CDR1 and CDR2 (germline): SEHNR, FQNEAQ (reference sequence). The V end lost 11 bases, the J end lost 3 bases, and 16 bases lay between the germline ends. The CDR3 sequence is 13 residues long. CDR3 sequence (DNA): TGTGCCTGCGTCTGGCGGGGGGACACTGAAGCTTTCTTT. Amino acids: CACVWRGDTEAFF.